The 32 T cell receptor beta chains presented below share a single source sample, sequenced in a study of blood T cell repertoires in COVID-19. Sequenced by immunoSEQ multiplex PCR; TCRdb stores in-frame clones only, minus some. This sample has about 50,000 clones, with around four fifths found just once. Sample: PBMCs or T cells enriched from blood (not recorded which). The receptor set was obtained from a woman aged 50 to 60 with acute COVID-19.

There are a few counts of this clone. The V call is TRBV15, the J call TRBJ1-1; D remains unclear. The CDR3 is made up of 13 amino acids. Germline CDR1 and CDR2: LNHNV and YYDKDF (reference sequence). V was pared by 5 bases and J by 3 bases, with 10 bases between. CDR3 in DNA: TGTGCCACCAGCTACCGGTCGGACACTGAAGCTTTCTTT. As protein: CATSYRSDTEAFF.

This clone was recorded a few times. V usage is TRBV19 and J usage is TRBJ2-7; 9 positions agree with TRBD1. This CDR3 comprises 12 residues. Germline CDR1 reads LNHDA; CDR2 reads SQIVND (reference sequence). The V gene end was trimmed by 1 base and the J gene end by 9 bases; junction bases not matched to a gene: 1. The CDR3 region is CASSIVGQGQYF. DNA of the CDR3: TGTGCCAGTAGTATAGTGGGACAGGGGCAGTACTTC.

This clone was counted a few times. The J gene is TRBJ1-2, the V gene TRBV7-8; D unclear. The CDR3 covers 14 residues. Trimming cost V 7 bases and J 6 bases, with 18 bases left between them. From germline, CDR1 is SGHVS and CDR2 FQNEAQ. CDR3 sequence reads: CASTVLRGRDGYTF. CDR3 sequence (DNA): TGTGCCAGCACCGTATTGAGAGGGCGGGATGGCTACACCTTC.

The J gene is TRBJ1-3, the V gene TRBV29-1, with D possibly TRBD1 on 6 matching bases. CDR3 length equals 13 residues. The V end lost 6 bases, the J end lost 2 bases, and 11 bases lay between the germline ends. CDR1 and CDR2 (germline): SQVTM, ANQGSEA. The CDR3 bases are TGCAGCGTGGACAACAGGGCTGGAAACACCATATATTTT. It encodes CSVDNRAGNTIYF.

J is TRBJ1-1 and V is TRBV3-1 (or the pseudogene TRBV3-2), with 7 bases aligning to TRBD1. CDR1 and CDR2 from the germline V gene are LGHDT and YNNKEL (reference sequence). The CDR3 runs to 15 residues. V lost 4 bases, J lost 0 bases, and 5 bases stayed unmatched. CDR3 amino acids: CASSPRDRLNTEAFF. As DNA, the CDR3 is TGTGCCAGCAGCCCGCGGGACAGACTGAACACTGAAGCTTTCTTT.

This chain connects TRBV29-1 to TRBJ1-2, with 10 bases aligning to TRBD1. In germline, CDR1 is SQVTM, CDR2 ANQGSEA. The CDR3 extends over 15 amino acids. V lost 0 bases to trimming and J lost 7 bases; unmatched junction nucleotides: 8. CDR3 sequence (DNA): TGCAGCGTTGAAGAATCCCCGGACAGGGGGGGTGGCTACACCTTC. It translates to CSVEESPDRGGGYTF.

In its sample, this clone was seen once. The chain joins TRBV9 to TRBJ2-3; 8 bases agree with TRBD2. Germline V CDR1 and CDR2: SGDLS, YYNGEE. The ends lost 2 bases at V and 5 bases at J; junction bases unmatched: 4. The CDR3 sequence is 14 residues long. CDR3 residues: CASSVFGGVDTQYF. The CDR3 DNA is TGTGCCAGCAGCGTCTTCGGGGGGGTAGATACGCAGTATTTT.

This chain joins TRBV5-6 and TRBJ2-7, with D possibly TRBD2 on 5 matching bases. The CDR3 consists of 14 residues. Per germline, CDR1 SGHDT and CDR2 YYEEEE. Trimming took off 7 bases at V and 6 bases at J, with 20 bases between the two ends. The CDR3 here is CASRATRSGFEQYF. The CDR3 DNA sequence: TGTGCCAGCCGCGCCACACGCTCGGGGTTCGAGCAGTACTTC.

This clone turned up a few times. The CDR3 region has the DNA TGTGCCAGCAGCTCTACATTCCAGGGGGCGGTGGAAGGCTACACCTTC. As protein: CASSSTFQGAVEGYTF. The chain combines TRBV21-1 with TRBJ1-2; the table's TRBD1 call for D was not verified on the DNA. TRBV21-1 is classified as a pseudogene. This CDR3 contains 16 residues.

This clone has only one observation. The rearrangement links TRBV12-5 to TRBJ1-1; unclear D gene. Trimming cost V 0 bases and J 2 bases, with 13 bases left between them. CDR3 size: 16 residues. Germline V lookup: CDR1 LGHNT, CDR2 FRNRAP. DNA for the CDR3: TGTGCTAGTGGTTTGGTACAATCCGCGGGCAACACTGAAGCTTTCTTT. It encodes CASGLVQSAGNTEAFF.

The chain uses TRBV5-1 and TRBJ1-1; 9 bases map to TRBD1. The J segment lost 0 bases and the V segment lost 6 bases, leaving 3 bases of the junction unmatched. The length of the CDR3 is 14 residues. Per the germline V gene, CDR1 is SGHRS and CDR2 is YFSETQ. The CDR3 reads CASTRTGVNTEAFF. The CDR3 DNA is TGCGCCAGCACCCGGACAGGGGTGAACACTGAAGCTTTCTTT. Full variable domain (rest looked up from reference TRBV5-1 and TRBJ1-1): KAGVTQTPRYLIKTRGQQVTLSCSPISGHRSVSWYQQTPGQGLQFLFEYFSETQRNKGNFPGRFSGRQFSNSRSEMNVSTLELGDSALYLCASTRTGVNTEAFFGQGTRLTVV.

This chain links TRBV19 with TRBJ1-5, with D possibly matching TRBD1 (5 bases). Germline V CDR1 and CDR2: LNHDA, SQIVND (reference sequence). Trimming took 0 bases from V and 1 from J, leaving 10 bases between them. This CDR3 has 16 amino acids. The DNA of the CDR3 is TGTGCCAGTAGTATAGATCAGGGTTGGAGCAATCAGCCCCAGCATTTT. Translated, it gives CASSIDQGWSNQPQHF.

This chain links TRBV27 with TRBJ1-5, with 9 bases that match TRBD1. Germline values: CDR1 MNHEY, CDR2 SMNVEV (reference sequence). This CDR3 contains 14 residues. With 5 bases clipped from V and 6 bases from J, the junction kept 5 bases outside the gene matches. DNA for the CDR3: TGTGCCAGCAGTGCACAGGGGGCCCGTCAGCCCCAGCATTTT. Translation gives CASSAQGARQPQHF.

The gene calls are TRBV5-4 and TRBJ2-2, with TRBD2 identical over 11 bases. Looked up from germline, CDR1 is SGHNT and CDR2 is YYREEE (reference sequence). The trim removed 0 bases at V and 8 bases at J, leaving 6 bases unmatched. This CDR3 contains 16 residues. The CDR3 sequence: CASSLEASGGQGELFF. CDR3 coding DNA: TGTGCCAGCAGCTTGGAGGCTAGCGGGGGGCAGGGGGAGCTGTTTTTT.

V is TRBV14 and J is TRBJ2-2, with a tentative D call TRBD2 (6 bases). Germline CDR1 reads SGHDN; CDR2 reads FVKESK. The V end was cut by 5 bases, the J end by 0 bases, with 10 bases between. The CDR3 is made up of 15 amino acids. The CDR3 region has the DNA TGTGCCAGCAGCAGGGACTTTCCGAACACCGGGGAGCTGTTTTTT. Encoded protein: CASSRDFPNTGELFF.

This clone was seen a single time. The chain carries TRBV7-2 and TRBJ1-2; TRBD1 might be the D (5 bases). V shed 5 bases and J shed 4 bases, with 14 bases lying between them. The CDR3 contains 14 residues. CDR1 SGHTA and CDR2 FQGNSA come from the germline V gene. The CDR3 region is CASSPWRGGYGYTF. The DNA of the CDR3 is TGTGCCAGCAGCCCATGGAGGGGTGGCTATGGCTACACCTTC.

V gene TRBV7-6 combines with J gene TRBJ1-1, with 8 nucleotides matching TRBD1. The CDR3 extends over 16 amino acids. Germline values: CDR1 SGHVS, CDR2 FNYEAQ. With 1 base clipped from V and 10 bases from J, the junction kept 14 bases outside the gene matches. CDR3 loop: CASSLDPGGQGSGAFF. The CDR3 nucleotides are TGTGCCAGCAGCTTAGATCCTGGTGGACAGGGTAGCGGAGCTTTCTTT.

J is TRBJ2-3 and V is TRBV3-1 (or the pseudogene TRBV3-2); 12 nucleotides align to TRBD2. Germline-derived CDR1 and CDR2 are LGHDT and YNNKEL (reference sequence). Trimming took 1 base from V and 6 from J; bases not matched to a gene: 8. The CDR3 covers 17 residues. The CDR3 bases are TGTGCCAGCAGCCAAGGCTGGGCTAGCGGGGGGGCGGATACGCAGTATTTT. Translation: CASSQGWASGGADTQYF.

The V gene is TRBV7-9, the J gene TRBJ2-2, with TRBD1 matching 10 bases. The germline V gene encodes CDR1 SEHNR and CDR2 FQNEAQ (reference sequence). Trimming took 7 bases from V and 7 from J; bases not matched to a gene: 9. CDR3 length equals 15 residues. The DNA of the CDR3 is TGTGCCAGCATCCTGACAGGGGGCAAGGGCGGGGAGCTGTTTTTT. Amino acids: CASILTGGKGGELFF. Complete variable domain (other parts from reference TRBV7-9 and TRBJ2-2): DTGVSQNPRHKITKRGQNVTFRCDPISEHNRLYWYRQTLGQGPEFLTYFQNEAQLEKSRLLSDRFSAERPKGSFSTLEIQRTEQGDSAMYLCASILTGGKGGELFFGEGSRLTVL.

This chain uses TRBV30 with TRBJ2-3; D remains unclear. In germline, CDR1 is GTSNPN, CDR2 SVGIG (reference sequence). The ends were cut back, 2 bases at V and 0 bases at J, with 9 bases in the middle. CDR3 length equals 14 residues. CDR3: CAWSHRRSTDTQYF. As DNA, the CDR3 is TGTGCCTGGAGTCACCGGAGAAGCACAGATACGCAGTATTTT.

J is TRBJ2-3 and V is TRBV4-2; 9 bases are shared with TRBD2. This CDR3 is built from 16 residues. Germline loops: CDR1 LGHNA, CDR2 YNFKEQ. V was pared by 4 bases and J by 8 bases, with 13 bases of the junction left unmatched. DNA of the CDR3: TGTGCCAGCAGCCCGGGGGGGATAGCGGGGGAAGGTACGCAGTATTTT. Amino acids: CASSPGGIAGEGTQYF.

V gene TRBV4-1 combines with J gene TRBJ1-2; a possible D gene is TRBD1 (5 bases). V lost 0 bases to trimming and J lost 1 base, with 12 bases between them. Germline V gives CDR1 MGHRA, CDR2 YSYEKL. There are 16 residues in the CDR3. Written as DNA, the CDR3 is TGCGCCAGCAGCCAAGATCAGGCGGGACTTAACTATGGCTACACCTTC. Translating it yields CASSQDQAGLNYGYTF.

The V and J genes are TRBV24-1 and TRBJ2-1; 9 bases agree with TRBD1. The CDR3 runs 17 residues. Germline assignment: CDR1 KGHDR and CDR2 SFDVKD. J lost 3 bases, V lost 0 bases, and 5 bases had no gene match. CDR3 sequence: CATSDLPGQGNYNEQFF. Written as DNA, the CDR3 is TGTGCCACCAGTGATTTGCCGGGACAGGGTAACTACAATGAGCAGTTCTTC.

This chain uses TRBV28 with TRBJ1-2; TRBD1 matches at 8 bases. CDR1 is MDHEN and CDR2 is SYDVKM in the germline V gene. V gave up 5 bases and J gave up 8 bases; unmatched junction bases: 7. The CDR3 extends over 13 amino acids. The CDR3 loop reads CASSMDRVWGYTF. CDR3 in DNA: TGTGCCAGCAGTATGGACAGGGTCTGGGGCTACACCTTC.

The CDR3: CASSAGGSRTEAFF. CDR3 DNA sequence: TGTGCCAGCAGCGCAGGGGGCAGTAGGACTGAAGCTTTCTTT. This rearrangement joins TRBV2 to TRBJ1-1; 8 positions agree with TRBD1. This CDR3 is built from 14 residues. V dropped 6 bases and J dropped 5; count of bases not matched to a gene: 8. Per the germline V gene, CDR1 is SNHLY and CDR2 is FYNNEI.

V gene TRBV5-1 combines with J gene TRBJ2-3; TRBD2 matches 12 bases. J was trimmed by 5 bases and V by 0 bases; bases with no gene match: 10. Germline V lookup: CDR1 SGHRS, CDR2 YFSETQ. The length of the CDR3 is 18 residues. This CDR3 reads CASSLVVRLAGGQDTQYF. Here the CDR3 DNA reads TGCGCCAGCAGCTTGGTGGTCCGGCTAGCGGGGGGGCAAGATACGCAGTATTTT.

This sequence joins TRBV12-3 or TRBV12-4 and TRBJ2-3; D is unclear. Deletions cut 5 bases from V and 6 bases from J, with 9 bases between. This CDR3 is built from 12 residues. CDR3 coding DNA: TGTGCCAGCAGTGTCCAGACTGATACGCAGTATTTT. It codes for CASSVQTDTQYF.

The chain recombines TRBV3-1 (or the pseudogene TRBV3-2) with TRBJ2-7; the match to TRBD2 covers 9 bases. J lost 7 bases, V lost 0 bases, and 4 bases had no gene match. The CDR3 loop spans 14 amino acids. The germline V gene has CDR1 LGHDT and CDR2 YNNKEL (reference sequence). CDR3 in DNA: TGTGCCAGCAGCCAAGAGGGGACTAGCAGTGAGCAGTACTTC. Translating it yields CASSQEGTSSEQYF.

The chain joins TRBV7-9 to TRBJ2-7; 7 nucleotides align to TRBD2. The J segment lost 7 bases and the V segment lost 1 base, leaving 7 bases of the junction unmatched. The CDR3 loop spans 14 amino acids. CDR1 and CDR2 from the germline V gene are SEHNR and FQNEAQ (reference sequence). The CDR3 sequence: CASSLDGGGREQYF. The CDR3 DNA follows: TGTGCCAGCAGCTTAGATGGCGGGGGTAGGGAGCAGTACTTC.

V gene TRBV5-4 combines with J gene TRBJ2-7; maybe TRBD2 (7 bases). Germline CDR1 reads SGHNT; CDR2 reads YYREEE (reference sequence). This CDR3 has 14 amino acids. V dropped 7 bases and J dropped 5 bases, with 19 bases sitting between them. CDR3: CASGGGQRHDEQYF. The CDR3 region has the DNA TGTGCCAGCGGGGGGGGCCAGCGCCACGACGAGCAGTACTTC. The entire variable domain, with the rest obtained from reference TRBV5-4 and TRBJ2-7, is as follows: ETGVTQSPTHLIKTRGQQVTLRCSSQSGHNTVSWYQQALGQGPQFIFQYYREEENGRGNFPPRFSGLQFPNYSSELNVNALELDDSALYLCASGGGQRHDEQYFGPGTRLTVT.

CDR3 residues: CSVRGDRGYGYTF. The CDR3 DNA is TGCAGCGTGCGGGGGGACAGGGGCTATGGCTACACCTTC. The V gene is TRBV29-1, the J gene TRBJ1-2, with TRBD1 matching over 10 bases. J gave up 4 bases and V 6 bases, and 5 bases lay outside the gene matches. This CDR3 contains 13 residues. Per the germline V gene, CDR1 is SQVTM and CDR2 is ANQGSEA.

V and J are TRBV14 and TRBJ2-7; 8 bases map to TRBD1. CDR1 SGHDN and CDR2 FVKESK come from the germline V gene. Trimming took 0 bases from V and 4 from J; bases not matched to a gene: 5. CDR3 length: 15 amino acids. For the CDR3, the DNA is TGTGCCAGCAGCCAAGATCTAGGGACAGGATACGAGCAGTACTTC. Translation gives CASSQDLGTGYEQYF.